These T cell receptor beta chains were read from a single sample in a study of blood T cell repertoires in COVID-19. The assay was immunoSEQ multiplex PCR, and TCRdb's table has in-frame clones only and misses some. The sample has 100,000 to 150,000 clones, under 85% seen once; the top ten hold 12%. Sequenced input: peripheral blood. The receptor set was obtained from a man aged 55 to 70 with acute or convalescent COVID-19. Both conserved end residues are part of each CDR3. Fields, in order: D gene, J gene, V gene, clone size, CDR3 DNA, CDR3 protein. The D gene is left open where the match is weak. The size field is filled for only some rows; it gives once, few, many or a size class.

d_call: -; j_call: TRBJ1-6; v_call: TRBV6-6; clone_size: once; cdr3_nt: TGTGCCAGCAGTGGGCTTTTATATAATTCACCCCTCCACTTT; cdr3_aa: CASSGLLYNSPLHF
d_call: -; j_call: TRBJ1-1; v_call: TRBV29-1; clone_size: -; cdr3_nt: TGCAGCGTTTTTGGTGGGGGGTACACTGAAGCTTTCTTT; cdr3_aa: CSVFGGGYTEAFF
d_call: -; j_call: TRBJ1-1; v_call: TRBV18; clone_size: -; cdr3_nt: TGTGCCAGCTCACTAGCGGGGAACACTGAAGCTTTCTTT; cdr3_aa: CASSLAGNTEAFF
d_call: TRBD2; j_call: TRBJ2-7; v_call: TRBV28; clone_size: few; cdr3_nt: TGTGCCAGCAGGGCTAGCGGGAAATCTTCCTACGAGCAGTACTTC; cdr3_aa: CASRASGKSSYEQYF
d_call: TRBD1; j_call: TRBJ1-1; v_call: TRBV2; clone_size: -; cdr3_nt: TGTGCCAGCAGTGGACAGGGGAGAACTGAAGCTTTCTTT; cdr3_aa: CASSGQGRTEAFF
d_call: TRBD2; j_call: TRBJ2-7; v_call: TRBV5-1; clone_size: -; cdr3_nt: TGCGCCAGCAGCTTGTCGCCTAGCGGGAGGCGCGAGCAGTACTTC; cdr3_aa: CASSLSPSGRREQYF
d_call: TRBD1; j_call: TRBJ2-7; v_call: TRBV30; clone_size: -; cdr3_nt: TGTGCCTGGAGTGTCCCTGGGACAGGGCAATACGAGCAGTACTTC; cdr3_aa: CAWSVPGTGQYEQYF
d_call: TRBD2; j_call: TRBJ2-7; v_call: TRBV5-1; clone_size: -; cdr3_nt: TGCGCCAGCAGCATTAGCGGGAGCCCCTACGAGCAGTACTTC; cdr3_aa: CASSISGSPYEQYF
d_call: -; j_call: TRBJ1-2; v_call: TRBV9; clone_size: -; cdr3_nt: TGTGCCAGCAGCAGAGGGGGGGACACCGACCTTCGTGGCTACACCTTC; cdr3_aa: CASSRGGDTDLRGYTF
d_call: -; j_call: TRBJ2-5; v_call: TRBV7-9; clone_size: -; cdr3_nt: TGTGCCAGCAGCTTGACCACCACGGGGATTAGAGAGACCCAGTACTTC; cdr3_aa: CASSLTTTGIRETQYF
d_call: -; j_call: TRBJ2-7; v_call: TRBV28; clone_size: -; cdr3_nt: TGTGCCAGCAGCCCCCTCCAGTCCACCTACGAGCAGTACTTC; cdr3_aa: CASSPLQSTYEQYF
d_call: TRBD2; j_call: TRBJ2-3; v_call: TRBV13; clone_size: -; cdr3_nt: TGTGCCAGCAGCTCTTCTAGCGGGAGGAGATTGTTGGGACCCACAGATACGCAGTATTTT; cdr3_aa: CASSSSSGRRLLGPTDTQYF
d_call: TRBD2; j_call: TRBJ2-7; v_call: TRBV7-6; clone_size: -; cdr3_nt: TGTGCCAGCAGCTTCGCTAGCGGGACTGGGTACGAGCAGTACTTC; cdr3_aa: CASSFASGTGYEQYF
d_call: -; j_call: TRBJ2-7; v_call: TRBV15; clone_size: -; cdr3_nt: TGTGCCACCAGCAGAGATCTACCCTACGAGCAGTACTTC; cdr3_aa: CATSRDLPYEQYF
d_call: -; j_call: TRBJ1-2; v_call: TRBV6-4; clone_size: -; cdr3_nt: TGTGCCAGCAGTGACTTCAGGGGTGGCTACACCTTC; cdr3_aa: CASSDFRGGYTF
d_call: TRBD2; j_call: TRBJ2-1; v_call: TRBV7-8; clone_size: -; cdr3_nt: TGTGCCAGCAGCCCGGGACTACACTACAATGAGCAGTTCTTC; cdr3_aa: CASSPGLHYNEQFF
d_call: -; j_call: TRBJ1-5; v_call: TRBV30; clone_size: -; cdr3_nt: TGTGCCTGGAGTGTTTCTCTCGGCAATCAGCCCCAGCATTTT; cdr3_aa: CAWSVSLGNQPQHF
d_call: -; j_call: TRBJ2-2; v_call: TRBV12-3/TRBV12-4; clone_size: -; cdr3_nt: TGTGCCAGCAGCTCCGGGGCCGGGGAGCTGTTTTTT; cdr3_aa: CASSSGAGELFF
d_call: -; j_call: TRBJ2-1; v_call: TRBV21-1; clone_size: -; cdr3_nt: TGTGCCGGACGAGGGAGGGAATCCTACAATGAGCAGTTCTTC; cdr3_aa: CAGRGRESYNEQFF
d_call: -; j_call: TRBJ1-2; v_call: TRBV24-1; clone_size: -; cdr3_nt: TGTGCCACCAGTGATGACAGGTCCCCCAACTATGGCTACACCTTC; cdr3_aa: CATSDDRSPNYGYTF
d_call: TRBD1; j_call: TRBJ1-4; v_call: TRBV5-1; clone_size: -; cdr3_nt: TGCGCCAGCAGCTTGTACAGGGGTCCGAATGAAAAACTGTTTTTT; cdr3_aa: CASSLYRGPNEKLFF
d_call: -; j_call: TRBJ1-2; v_call: TRBV28; clone_size: -; cdr3_nt: TGTGCCAGCAGTATCAACCTCGGGAAATACACCTTC; cdr3_aa: CASSINLGKYTF
d_call: TRBD2; j_call: TRBJ2-7; v_call: TRBV6-5; clone_size: -; cdr3_nt: TGTGCCAGCAGCCCAACCGGGGCGGGGGTTTCCGAGCAGTACTTC; cdr3_aa: CASSPTGAGVSEQYF
d_call: TRBD1; j_call: TRBJ2-2; v_call: TRBV2; clone_size: -; cdr3_nt: TGTGCCAGCCGATCCTTAGACAGGGCGAACACCGGGGAGCTGTTTTTT; cdr3_aa: CASRSLDRANTGELFF
d_call: -; j_call: TRBJ2-5; v_call: TRBV7-3; clone_size: -; cdr3_nt: TGTGCCAGCAGCCCGGCGCGCGGAGAGACCCAGTACTTC; cdr3_aa: CASSPARGETQYF
d_call: TRBD1; j_call: TRBJ2-7; v_call: TRBV27; clone_size: -; cdr3_nt: TGTGCCAGCAGAGAGGTCGGGACAGCTGAGCGGGAGCAGTACTTC; cdr3_aa: CASREVGTAEREQYF
d_call: TRBD2; j_call: TRBJ2-7; v_call: TRBV7-6; clone_size: -; cdr3_nt: TGTGCCAGCAGCTTAGCGTCTAGCGGGATTTTGTACCACGAGCAGTACTTC; cdr3_aa: CASSLASSGILYHEQYF
d_call: TRBD1; j_call: TRBJ2-7; v_call: TRBV12-5; clone_size: -; cdr3_nt: TGTGCTAGTGGTTTGGTAAGGGCCTCCTACCCGGGGACAGAGAACTACGAGCAGTACTTC; cdr3_aa: CASGLVRASYPGTENYEQYF
d_call: TRBD1; j_call: TRBJ2-2; v_call: TRBV6-6; clone_size: -; cdr3_nt: TGTGCCAGCAGTTACGGACAGGGAAGCACCGGGGAGCTGTTTTTT; cdr3_aa: CASSYGQGSTGELFF
d_call: -; j_call: TRBJ1-2; v_call: TRBV5-4; clone_size: -; cdr3_nt: TGTGCCAGCAGCCCGGGGGGGTATAACTATGGCTACACCTTC; cdr3_aa: CASSPGGYNYGYTF
d_call: -; j_call: TRBJ2-3; v_call: TRBV18; clone_size: -; cdr3_nt: TGTGCCAGCTCACCCCTACAGGGAAGGACAGATACGCAGTATTTT; cdr3_aa: CASSPLQGRTDTQYF
d_call: -; j_call: TRBJ2-7; v_call: TRBV7-9; clone_size: -; cdr3_nt: TGTGCCAGCAGCCCCTCTGGACTTACCTACGAGCAGTACTTC; cdr3_aa: CASSPSGLTYEQYF